A single sample is the source of the 27 T cell receptor delta chains below, sequenced in a study of DNA immune sequencing with unique molecular identifiers. All 8 TRDV and 4 TRDJ genes were targeted in 32-plex amplification of genomic DNA. The library had 12-nucleotide UMIs introduced over about 3 barcoding cycles, then a second adapter PCR. TCRdb reapplied CATT to the multiplex PCR reads. The sample includes thousands of delta-chain clones, 15% to 20% of them seen just once. What was sequenced was gamma-delta T cells from PBMCs. These receptors were taken from a human donor in good health.

As to this clone: A much larger clone differs by one base, so this may be a read error. V gene TRDV2 combines with J gene TRDJ1, with 8 bases identical to TRDD3. With V trimmed by 1 base and J by 6 bases, 12 bases remained unmatched. The CDR3 spans 16 residues. Germline V lookup: CDR1 GEAIGNYY, CDR2 EKD. The CDR3 nucleotides read TGTGCCTGTGACACGGTCACTGGGGGGTCTGTGAATAAACTCATCTTT. Its translation: CACDTVTGGSVNKLIF.

In its sample, this clone is medium-sized (0.01 to 0.1%). This chain connects TRDV2 to TRDJ1, with D perhaps matching TRDD2 (9 bases). CDR3 length: 18 amino acids. CDR1 and CDR2 (germline): GEAIGNYY, EKD. Trimming stripped 0 bases from V and 6 bases from J, with 25 bases between. Here the CDR3 reads CACDTLLPTSLGDHKLIF. For the CDR3, the DNA is TGTGCCTGTGACACCCTCCTTCCTACGTCGCTGGGGGACCATAAACTCATCTTT.

Worth noting for this clone: This probably arose from a read error, given a far larger clone one base away. Other DNA sequences in this sample translate to the same CDR3. DNA for the CDR3: TGTGCTCTTGGGGCGATAGGCCTACCCACCGGGTACTGGGGGAGACCCCATTGTTTGACAGCGCAACTCTTCTTT. This encodes CALGAIGLPTGYWGRPHCLTAQLFF. The chain links TRDV1 to TRDJ2, with 9 positions matching TRDD3. The CDR3 is made up of 25 amino acids. Germline lookup yields CDR1 TSWWSYY and CDR2 QGS.

A few counts support this clone. This likely traces to a read error, being one base from a far larger clone. Other DNA sequences in this sample translate to the same CDR3. The V and J genes are TRDV3 and TRDJ1; TRDD3 aligns across 10 bases. This CDR3 comprises 21 residues. Germline lookup yields CDR1 TVYSNPD and CDR2 GDNSRS (reference sequence). The CDR3, as DNA: TGTGCCTCCACTCCCTCAATCCAGTCTTTTACTGGGGGATTCCTCACCGATAAACTGATCTTT. It specifies CASTPSIQSFTGGFLTDKLIF.

This clone has just a few counts. This chain uses TRDV1 with TRDJ1; 9 bases align to TRDD3. Germline assignment: CDR1 TSWWSYY and CDR2 QGS. This CDR3 has 18 amino acids. Unmatched junction bases numbered 13, after V lost 2 bases and J lost 3 bases. The CDR3 coding sequence is TGTGCTCTTGGGGAATGCCGGGGGATACCCCGTGGGGCCGATAAACTCATCTTT. Translation gives CALGECRGIPRGADKLIF.

On this clone: For this DNA, TCRdb reports the protein of a much larger clone, which diverges at residue 8, most likely from a read error; the protein presented here is translated directly from the DNA. The rearrangement links TRDV2 to TRDJ1; maybe TRDD3 (6 bases). Trimming took off 0 bases at V and 2 bases at J, with 12 bases between the two ends. CDR3 size: 15 residues. Germline CDR1 and CDR2: GEAIGNYY and EKD. This chain's CDR3 is CACDTVGLGTDKLIF. The CDR3 DNA reads TGTGCCTGTGACACCGTCGGTCTGGGGACCGATAAACTCATCTTT.

With regard to this clone: At one boundary the junction diverges from the germline segment, which might be a read error. Other DNA sequences in this sample translate to the same CDR3. This chain joins TRDV1 and TRDJ1, with TRDD3 identical over 11 bases. Germline CDR1 and CDR2: TSWWSYY and QGS. The CDR3 consists of 27 residues. The chain's CDR3 is CALGERGIPTAPHFPWGILWGTDKLIF. Written as DNA, the CDR3 is TGTGCTCTTGGGGAACGGGGCATTCCTACCGCTCCCCATTTCCCCTGGGGGATACTGTGGGGGACCGATAAACTTATCTTT.

By share, this clone counts as medium-sized. The CDR3 loop is CACDTPGEVFSSWDTRQMFF. The CDR3 DNA follows: TGTGCCTGTGACACACCCGGGGAGGTTTTTAGCTCCTGGGACACCCGACAGATGTTTTTC. The V gene is TRDV2, the J gene TRDJ3; D perhaps matches TRDD3 (5 bases). In germline, CDR1 is GEAIGNYY, CDR2 EKD. The CDR3 length is 20 residues. V lost 1 base and J lost 0, with 18 bases in between.

The chain combines TRDV1 with TRDJ1, with a possible D match to TRDD3 (8 bases). The CDR3 extends over 19 amino acids. The germline V gene encodes CDR1 TSWWSYY and CDR2 QGS. The ends were cut back, 5 bases at V and 7 bases at J, with 32 bases in the middle. As DNA, the CDR3 is TGTGCTCTTGGGATTTCAACCTTCCTCATGGGGATACCTCATGGTAAACTCATCTTT. Its protein is CALGISTFLMGIPHGKLIF.

By share, this clone ranks as large (0.1 to 1%). The chain joins TRDV2 to TRDJ1, with 10 bases matching TRDD3. Trimming removed 2 bases from V and 4 bases from J; junction bases left unmatched: 6. This CDR3 contains 15 residues. Germline values: CDR1 GEAIGNYY, CDR2 EKD. In DNA form, the CDR3 reads TGTGCCTGTGACATCCTGGGGGATAGAGGCGATAAACTCATCTTT. It yields the protein CACDILGDRGDKLIF.

This clone was seen only a few times. The rearrangement links TRDV1 to TRDJ1, with 10 positions matching TRDD3. Per germline, CDR1 TSWWSYY and CDR2 QGS. V gave up 7 bases and J gave up 0 bases; unmatched junction bases: 26. The CDR3 is 22 residues long. For the CDR3, the DNA is TGTGCTCTTGACCCTAAGGGACCCCCTTTCTGGGGGATAGGTCGGTACACCGATAAACTCATCTTT. Translation: CALDPKGPPFWGIGRYTDKLIF.

This clone showed up just a few times. This may arise from a read error, as a much more abundant clone is one base away. The chain carries TRDV2 and TRDJ1; 12 bases are a match to TRDD3. This CDR3 region has 18 residues. Germline lookup yields CDR1 GEAIGNYY and CDR2 EKD. DNA for the CDR3: TGTGCCTGTGACGTTCTACTGGGGGATACAGGGTACACCGATATACTCATCTTT. It codes for CACDVLLGDTGYTDILIF.

About this clone itself: A far larger clone is one base from this, pointing to a likely read error. Other DNA sequences of this sample code for an identical CDR3. This sequence joins TRDV2 and TRDJ1, with D possibly matching TRDD3 (6 bases). The germline V gene has CDR1 GEAIGNYY and CDR2 EKD. The CDR3 covers 18 residues. Here the CDR3 reads CACESVGQIMGGSDKLIF. CDR3 DNA: TGCGCCTGTGAATCAGTGGGGCAAATAATGGGGGGCAGCGATAAACTCATCTTT.

With respect to this clone: This probably arose from a read error, given a far larger clone one base away. The chain recombines TRDV3 with TRDJ1, with TRDD3 identical over 10 bases. The germline V gene encodes CDR1 TVYSNPD and CDR2 GDNSRS (reference sequence). This CDR3 contains 21 residues. CDR3 DNA: TGTGCCTCCACTCCCTCAATCCAGTCTTTTACTGGGGGATTCCTCACCGGTAAACTCATCTTT. The encoded protein is CASTPSIQSFTGGFLTGKLIF.

Details on this clone: This likely traces to a read error, being one base from a far larger clone. The rearrangement uses TRDV2 and TRDJ1; 10 bases fit TRDD3. Per the germline V gene, CDR1 is GEAIGNYY and CDR2 is EKD. V lost 4 bases and J lost 5; bases outside the gene matches: 27. The CDR3 consists of 21 residues. This CDR3 is CACDSHVSRGSLGDTKDKLIF. The CDR3 DNA reads TGTGCCTGTGATTCACACGTTAGTCGGGGGTCTTTGGGGGATACAAAAGATAAACTCATCTTT.

The chain combines TRDV2 with TRDJ1, with 11 positions matching TRDD3. Trimming removed 3 bases from V and 1 base from J; junction bases left unmatched: 9. Per germline, CDR1 GEAIGNYY and CDR2 EKD. This CDR3 is 17 amino acids long. CDR3 nucleotide sequence: TGTGCCTGTGACCCTCTACTGGGGGATATTATCACCGATAAACTCATCTTT. Protein product: CACDPLLGDIITDKLIF.

The V gene is TRDV1, the J gene TRDJ1; TRDD3 is a possible D gene (5 bases). The germline CDR1 and CDR2 sequences are TSWWSYY and QGS. The CDR3 runs to 20 residues. Trimming removed 7 bases at V and 5 bases at J, with 35 bases between. CDR3 sequence reads: CALVQSLWYQPRGGADKLIF. Here the CDR3 DNA reads TGTGCTCTTGTACAGTCCCTATGGTACCAACCTCGCGGGGGGGCGGATAAACTCATCTTT.

Turning to this clone: This may be a read error: a much more frequent sequence differs by one nucleotide. The chain joins TRDV2 to TRDJ1; 7 bases match TRDD3. The germline CDR1 and CDR2 sequences are GEAIGNYY and EKD. Trimming at V came to 5 bases and at J to 3 bases, leaving 8 bases not matched to a gene. There are 14 residues in the CDR3. This CDR3 is CACVTLGTPDKLIF. In DNA, the CDR3 is TGTGCCTGTGTCACACTGGGGACCCCCGATAAACTCATCTTT.

Of note for this clone: This is likely an artifact of a read error, given a far larger clone one base away. This chain connects TRDV1 to TRDJ1, with D tentatively TRDD3 (5 bases). The CDR3 is 21 residues long. Germline CDR1 is TSWWSYY and CDR2 is QGS. V lost 7 bases and J lost 0, with 33 bases in between. CDR3 protein: CALEYIASACFRIKYTDKLIF. The CDR3 DNA is TGTGCTCTTGAGTACATCGCTTCAGCCTGTTTCAGGATAAAGTACACCGATAAACTCATCTTT.

In the case of this clone: A read error is possible here, since a much larger clone lies one base away. The chain recombines TRDV1 with TRDJ2; D ambiguous. The DNA end favors TRDJ1, so the J call may be wrong. Germline CDR1 reads TSWWSYY; CDR2 reads QGS. The CDR3 has 20 residues. The CDR3 DNA follows: TGTGCTCTTGGGGGGCCTCCCATGTTGTGGAGACCCCTCGGGCCCGATAAACTCATCTTT. This gives the protein CALGGPPMLWRPLGPDKLIF.

With respect to this clone: A far larger clone is off by one base, so a read error is likely. Other DNA sequences in this sample translate to the same CDR3. V usage is TRDV1 and J usage is TRDJ1; TRDD2 might be the D (6 bases). The CDR3 has 21 amino acids. Germline assignment: CDR1 TSWWSYY and CDR2 QGS. V was clipped by 0 bases and J by 3 bases, with 29 bases between them. The CDR3 DNA is TGTGCTCTTGGGGAACTAGGGGCTCTTCCTTTAGTACTAGGTTATCCCGATAAACTCATCTTT. This sequence encodes CALGELGALPLVLGYPDKLIF.

The chain uses TRDV2 and TRDJ1; weak D call: TRDD3 (6 bases). Germline assignment: CDR1 GEAIGNYY and CDR2 EKD. This CDR3 has 17 residues. Deletions cut 3 bases from V and 2 bases from J, with 21 bases between. The CDR3 sequence: CACDLISRDTRTDKLIF. In nucleotides, the CDR3 is TGTGCCTGTGACCTTATTTCCAGAGATACGCGGACCGATAAACTCATCTTT.

A remark on this clone: A far larger clone differs by one base, so this is likely a read error. The chain uses TRDV2 and TRDJ1, with 7 nucleotides matching TRDD3. J was trimmed by 0 bases and V by 2 bases; bases with no gene match: 11. The CDR3 spans 17 residues. The V gene's germline CDR1 is GEAIGNYY and CDR2 EKD. The CDR3 reads CACDSLTGEPYTDKLIF. The DNA of the CDR3 is TGTGCCTGTGACAGCCTTACTGGGGAGCCGTACACCGATAAACTCATCTTT.

This chain joins TRDV1 and TRDJ2, with 10 positions matching TRDD3. The end of the DNA is better explained by TRDJ1, so the J call may be wrong. This CDR3 has 21 residues. Germline V lookup: CDR1 TSWWSYY, CDR2 QGS. For the CDR3, the DNA is TGTGCTCTTGGGAGATTCTACGGAGGAAGGTACTGGGGGATGGTCACCGATAAACTCATCTTT. This codes for CALGRFYGGRYWGMVTDKLIF.

With respect to this clone: A far larger clone differs by one base, so this is likely a read error. The rearrangement joins TRAV36/DV7 to TRDJ1, with D perhaps assigned TRDD2 or TRDD3 (8 bases each). The V and J ends lost 0 bases and 2 bases respectively, with 38 bases between them. This CDR3 is 23 amino acids long. Germline CDR1 and CDR2: VTNFRS and LTSSGIE (reference sequence). CDR3 in amino acids: CAVEAYLPSYLYWGLRGTDKLIF. CDR3 in DNA: TGTGCTGTGGAGGCTTATCTGCCTTCCTATCTTTACTGGGGGTTACGCGGGACCGATAAACTCATCTTT.

About this clone: This sequence is one base from a far larger clone and is likely a read error. Other DNA sequences in the same sample also yield this CDR3. This chain uses TRDV1 with TRDJ1, with TRDD3 matching over 7 bases. CDR1 is TSWWSYY, CDR2 QGS, per germline. V was clipped by 0 bases and J by 0 bases; unmatched bases: 28. This CDR3 is built from 24 residues. CDR3 sequence: CALGELLYLPVVLGSIDDTDKLIF. The CDR3 nucleotides are TGTGCTCTTGGGGAACTTCTATACCTACCCGTCGTACTGGGGTCTATAGATGACACCGATAAACTCATCTTT.

This clone has a handful of counts. A far larger clone differs by one base, so this is likely a read error. The chain combines TRDV2 with TRDJ3; the match to TRDD3 covers 9 bases. This CDR3 comprises 18 residues. The junction had 11 bases not matched to a gene; V was cut back by 1 base and J by 8 bases. In germline, CDR1 is GEAIGNYY, CDR2 EKD. The CDR3 protein is CACDTAGIRDWNTRQMFF. The CDR3 DNA is TGTGCCTGTGACACGGCGGGGATACGCGATTGGAACACCCGACAGATGTTTTTC.